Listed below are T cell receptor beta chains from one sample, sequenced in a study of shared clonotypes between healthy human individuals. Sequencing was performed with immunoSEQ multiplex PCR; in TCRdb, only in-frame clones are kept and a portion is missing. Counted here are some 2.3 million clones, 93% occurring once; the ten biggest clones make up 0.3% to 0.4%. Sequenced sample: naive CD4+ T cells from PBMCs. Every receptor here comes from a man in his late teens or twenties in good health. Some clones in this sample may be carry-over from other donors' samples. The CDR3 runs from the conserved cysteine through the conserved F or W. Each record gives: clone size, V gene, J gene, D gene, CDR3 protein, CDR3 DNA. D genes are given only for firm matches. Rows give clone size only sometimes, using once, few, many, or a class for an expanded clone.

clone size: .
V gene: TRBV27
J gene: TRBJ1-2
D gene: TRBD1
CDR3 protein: CASSSRDRYSGYTF
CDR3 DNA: TGTGCCAGCAGTTCGCGGGACAGATACTCTGGCTACACCTTC

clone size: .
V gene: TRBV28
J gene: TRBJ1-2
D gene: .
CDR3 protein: CASRPISRDGNGYTF
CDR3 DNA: TGTGCCAGCAGGCCCATATCCCGGGACGGCAATGGCTACACCTTC

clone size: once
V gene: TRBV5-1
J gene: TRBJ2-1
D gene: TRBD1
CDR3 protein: CASSQAGTGEDEQFF
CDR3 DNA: TGCGCCAGCAGTCAAGCCGGGACAGGGGAAGATGAGCAGTTCTTC

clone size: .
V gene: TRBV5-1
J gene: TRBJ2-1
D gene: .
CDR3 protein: CASSLASGGDEQFF
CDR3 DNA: TGCGCCAGCAGCTTGGCGTCAGGGGGGGATGAGCAGTTCTTC

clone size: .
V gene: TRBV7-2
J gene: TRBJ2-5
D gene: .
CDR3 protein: CASSGQLQETQYF
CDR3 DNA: TGTGCCAGCAGTGGACAATTACAAGAGACCCAGTACTTC

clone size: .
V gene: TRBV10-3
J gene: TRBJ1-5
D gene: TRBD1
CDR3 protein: CAIRGQGWEPQHF
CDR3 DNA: TGTGCCATCAGGGGACAGGGCTGGGAACCCCAGCATTTT

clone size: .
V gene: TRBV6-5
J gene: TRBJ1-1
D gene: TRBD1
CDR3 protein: CASSYGNQGDTEAFF
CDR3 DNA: TGTGCCAGCAGTTACGGGAATCAGGGGGACACTGAAGCTTTCTTT

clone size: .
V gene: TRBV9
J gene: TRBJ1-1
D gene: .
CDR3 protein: CASSGGLAKAFF
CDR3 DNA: TGTGCCAGCAGCGGTGGGTTGGCGAAAGCTTTCTTT

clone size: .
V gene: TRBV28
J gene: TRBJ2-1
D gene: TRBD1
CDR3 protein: CASSPRTGLEQFF
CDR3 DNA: TGTGCCAGCAGTCCAAGGACAGGGCTAGAGCAGTTCTTC

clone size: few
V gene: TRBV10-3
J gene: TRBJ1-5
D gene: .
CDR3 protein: CAITPGLNQPQHF
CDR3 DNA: TGTGCCATCACCCCCGGGCTAAATCAGCCCCAGCATTTT

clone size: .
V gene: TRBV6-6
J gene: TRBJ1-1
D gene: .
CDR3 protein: CASSYSIGSLNTEAFF
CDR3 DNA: TGTGCCAGCAGTTACTCTATCGGGAGTTTGAACACTGAAGCTTTCTTT

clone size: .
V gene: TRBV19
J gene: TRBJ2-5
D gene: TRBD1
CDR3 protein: CASSPRTGFQETQYF
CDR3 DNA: TGTGCCAGTAGTCCCCGGACAGGGTTCCAAGAGACCCAGTACTTC

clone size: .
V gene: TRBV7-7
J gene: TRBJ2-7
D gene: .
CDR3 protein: CASSPGPDYHEQYF
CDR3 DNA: TGTGCCAGCAGCCCCGGACCCGATTATCACGAGCAGTACTTC

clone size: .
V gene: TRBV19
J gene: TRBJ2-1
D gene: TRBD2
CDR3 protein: CASSGGLAGDPRPMFF
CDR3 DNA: TGTGCCAGTAGTGGGGGACTAGCGGGAGACCCCAGACCCATGTTCTTC

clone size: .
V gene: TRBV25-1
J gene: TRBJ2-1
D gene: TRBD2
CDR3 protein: CASTFSRGTGSNEQFF
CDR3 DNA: TGTGCCAGCACCTTCTCGCGGGGGACCGGGTCAAATGAGCAGTTCTTC

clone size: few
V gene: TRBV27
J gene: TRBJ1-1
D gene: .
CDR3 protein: CASSDRENTEAFF
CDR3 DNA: TGTGCCAGCAGCGACAGAGAAAACACTGAAGCTTTCTTT

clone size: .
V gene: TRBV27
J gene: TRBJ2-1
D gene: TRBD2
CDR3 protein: CASSSGGTSGKNEQFF
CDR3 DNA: TGTGCCAGCAGTTCCGGGGGGACTAGCGGGAAAAATGAGCAGTTCTTC

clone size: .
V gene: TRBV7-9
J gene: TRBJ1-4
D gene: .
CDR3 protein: CASSHTGSGEKLFF
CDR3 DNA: TGTGCCAGCAGCCATACAGGGTCGGGCGAAAAACTGTTTTTT

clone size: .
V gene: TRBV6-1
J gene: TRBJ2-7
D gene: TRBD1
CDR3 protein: CASSVTGGAYEQYF
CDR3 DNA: TGTGCCAGCAGTGTGACAGGGGGGGCCTACGAGCAGTACTTC

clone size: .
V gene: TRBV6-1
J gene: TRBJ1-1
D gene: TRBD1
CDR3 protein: CASSEGRGSTEAFF
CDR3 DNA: TGTGCCAGCAGTGAGGGCAGGGGGAGCACTGAAGCTTTCTTT

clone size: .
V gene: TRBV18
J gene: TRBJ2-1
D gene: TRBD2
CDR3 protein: CASSLSGLAYNEQFF
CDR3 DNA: TGTGCCAGCTCACTATCGGGACTAGCATACAATGAGCAGTTCTTC

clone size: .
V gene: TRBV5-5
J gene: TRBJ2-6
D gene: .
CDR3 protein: CASSLLASGANVLTF
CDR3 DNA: TGTGCCAGCAGCTTGCTGGCCTCTGGGGCCAACGTCCTGACTTTC

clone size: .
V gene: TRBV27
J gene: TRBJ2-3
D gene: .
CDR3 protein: CASSSPPGADTQYF
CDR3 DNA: TGTGCCAGCAGTTCACCGCCCGGCGCAGATACGCAGTATTTT

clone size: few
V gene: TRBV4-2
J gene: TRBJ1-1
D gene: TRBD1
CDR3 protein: CASSLFGQGNTEAFF
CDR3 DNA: TGTGCCAGCAGCCTCTTTGGACAGGGCAATACTGAAGCTTTCTTT

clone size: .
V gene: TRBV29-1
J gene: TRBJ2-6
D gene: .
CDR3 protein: CSVTESSGANVLTF
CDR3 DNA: TGCAGCGTTACAGAGAGCTCTGGGGCCAACGTCCTGACTTTC

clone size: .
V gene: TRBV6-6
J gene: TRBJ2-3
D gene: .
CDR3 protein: CASGPQLADTQYF
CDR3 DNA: TGTGCCAGCGGCCCGCAACTTGCAGATACGCAGTATTTT

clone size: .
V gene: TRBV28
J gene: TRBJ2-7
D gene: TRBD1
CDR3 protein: CASSPGTGDSYEQYF
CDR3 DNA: TGTGCCAGCAGCCCTGGGACAGGGGATTCCTACGAGCAGTACTTC

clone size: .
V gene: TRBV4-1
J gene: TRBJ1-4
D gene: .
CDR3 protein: CASSQVVRTQGVYEKLFF
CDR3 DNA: TGCGCCAGCAGCCAAGTCGTACGAACACAGGGAGTGTATGAAAAACTGTTTTTT

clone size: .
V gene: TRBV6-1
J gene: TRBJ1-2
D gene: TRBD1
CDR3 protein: CASSEWDRTGVHGYTF
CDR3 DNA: TGTGCCAGCAGTGAATGGGATAGGACAGGGGTTCACGGCTACACCTTC

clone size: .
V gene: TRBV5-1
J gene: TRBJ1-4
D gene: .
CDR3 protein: CASSLAPNEKLFF
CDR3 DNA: TGCGCCAGCAGCTTGGCTCCTAATGAAAAACTGTTTTTT

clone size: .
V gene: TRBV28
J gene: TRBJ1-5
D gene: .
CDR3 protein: CASSLGLPNQPQHF
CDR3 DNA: TGTGCCAGCAGCCTGGGACTCCCCAATCAGCCCCAGCATTTT

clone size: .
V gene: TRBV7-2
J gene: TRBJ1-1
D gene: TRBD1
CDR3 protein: CASSLTFEAGGPEAFF
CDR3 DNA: TGTGCCAGCAGCTTAACCTTTGAGGCAGGGGGCCCTGAAGCTTTCTTT

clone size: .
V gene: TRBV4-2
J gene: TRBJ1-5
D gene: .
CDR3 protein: CASSQGRGQGDSNQPQHF
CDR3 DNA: TGTGCCAGCAGCCAGGGGAGGGGTCAGGGTGATAGCAATCAGCCCCAGCATTTT

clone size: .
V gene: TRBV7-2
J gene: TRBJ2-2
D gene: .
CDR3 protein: CASSIPWTAPGELFF
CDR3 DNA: TGTGCCAGCAGCATCCCTTGGACGGCACCCGGGGAGCTGTTTTTT

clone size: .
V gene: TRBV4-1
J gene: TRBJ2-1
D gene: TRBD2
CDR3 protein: CASSQALLAGGPHEQFF
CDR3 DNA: TGCGCCAGCAGCCAAGCACTACTAGCGGGAGGGCCTCATGAGCAGTTCTTC

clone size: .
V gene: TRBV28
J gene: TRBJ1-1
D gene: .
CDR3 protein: CASRPPPGNTEAFF
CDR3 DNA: TGTGCCAGCAGACCCCCACCGGGGAACACTGAAGCTTTCTTT

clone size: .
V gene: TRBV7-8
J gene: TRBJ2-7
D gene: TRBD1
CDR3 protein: CASSFRQGALEQYF
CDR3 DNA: TGTGCCAGCAGTTTCAGACAGGGGGCTCTGGAGCAGTACTTC

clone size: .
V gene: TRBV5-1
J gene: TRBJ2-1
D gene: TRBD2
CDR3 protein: CASSPGLAVNEQFF
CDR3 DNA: TGCGCCAGCAGCCCCGGACTAGCGGTCAATGAGCAGTTCTTC

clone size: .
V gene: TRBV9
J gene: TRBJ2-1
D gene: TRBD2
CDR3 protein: CASSLRLAEDNEQFF
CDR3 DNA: TGTGCCAGCAGCCTACGACTAGCGGAAGACAATGAGCAGTTCTTC

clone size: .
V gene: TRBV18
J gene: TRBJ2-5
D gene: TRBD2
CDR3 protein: CASSPPGEGGETQYF
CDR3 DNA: TGTGCCAGCTCACCACCGGGGGAGGGTGGAGAGACCCAGTACTTC

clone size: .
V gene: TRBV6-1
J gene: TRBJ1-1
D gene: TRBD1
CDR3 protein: CASRRQGGTEAFF
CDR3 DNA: TGTGCCAGCAGGCGACAGGGGGGTACTGAAGCTTTCTTT

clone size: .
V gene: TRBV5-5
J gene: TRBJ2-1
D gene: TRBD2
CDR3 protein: CASSLRGTSDDEQFF
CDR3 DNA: TGTGCCAGCAGCTTGAGGGGGACTAGCGACGATGAGCAGTTCTTC

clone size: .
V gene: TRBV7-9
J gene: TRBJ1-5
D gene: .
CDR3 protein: CASSPTGNQPQHF
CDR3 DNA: TGTGCCAGCAGCCCAACAGGGAATCAGCCCCAGCATTTT

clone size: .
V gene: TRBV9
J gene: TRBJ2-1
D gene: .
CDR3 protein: CASSRGLGSYNEQFF
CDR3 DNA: TGTGCCAGCAGCCGGGGACTTGGATCCTACAATGAGCAGTTCTTC

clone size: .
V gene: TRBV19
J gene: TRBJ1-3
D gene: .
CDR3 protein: CASKRGDSGNTIYF
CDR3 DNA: TGTGCCAGTAAGAGGGGAGACTCTGGAAACACCATATATTTT

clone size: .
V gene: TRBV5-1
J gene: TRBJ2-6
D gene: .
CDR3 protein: CASSLPGIASGANVLTF
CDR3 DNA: TGCGCCAGCAGCTTGCCAGGGATTGCGAGCGGGGCCAACGTCCTGACTTTC

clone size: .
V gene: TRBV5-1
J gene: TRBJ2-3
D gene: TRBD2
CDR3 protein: CASSPTSGRAYTQYF
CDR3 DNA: TGCGCCAGCAGCCCCACTAGCGGGAGGGCATATACGCAGTATTTT

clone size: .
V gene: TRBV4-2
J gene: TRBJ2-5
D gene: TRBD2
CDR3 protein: CASSQDKRLAGENPETQYF
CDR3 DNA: TGTGCCAGCAGCCAAGATAAAAGATTAGCGGGAGAAAATCCTGAGACCCAGTACTTC

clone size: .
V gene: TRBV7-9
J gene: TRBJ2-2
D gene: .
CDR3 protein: CASSPRLANTGELFF
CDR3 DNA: TGTGCCAGCAGCCCCCGGCTTGCGAACACCGGGGAGCTGTTTTTT

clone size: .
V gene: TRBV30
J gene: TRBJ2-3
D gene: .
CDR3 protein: CAWNWVADTQYF
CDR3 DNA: TGTGCCTGGAATTGGGTGGCAGATACGCAGTATTTT

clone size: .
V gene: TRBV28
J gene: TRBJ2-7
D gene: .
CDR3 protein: CASSLGGQRGYEQYF
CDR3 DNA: TGTGCCAGCAGTTTAGGGGGACAAAGGGGGTACGAGCAGTACTTC

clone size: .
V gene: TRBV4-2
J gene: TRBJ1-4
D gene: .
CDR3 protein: CASSQGSVRGLTNEKLFF
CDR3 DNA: TGTGCCAGCAGCCAAGGCTCGGTGCGGGGCTTAACTAATGAAAAACTGTTTTTT

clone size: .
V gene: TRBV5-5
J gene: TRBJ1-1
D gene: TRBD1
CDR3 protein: CASSLQGAEAFF
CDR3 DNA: TGTGCCAGCAGCTTACAGGGGGCTGAAGCTTTCTTT

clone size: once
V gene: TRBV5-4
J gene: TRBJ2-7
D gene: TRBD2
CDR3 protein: CASSYLAGGYDEQYF
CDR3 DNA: TGTGCCAGCAGCTATCTAGCGGGAGGGTACGACGAGCAGTACTTC

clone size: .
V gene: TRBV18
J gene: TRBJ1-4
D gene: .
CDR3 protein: CASSGGQSGSLFF
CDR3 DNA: TGTGCCAGCTCAGGTGGACAATCAGGTTCGCTGTTTTTT

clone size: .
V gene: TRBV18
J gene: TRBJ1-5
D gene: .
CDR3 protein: CASSLNQGIAQPQHF
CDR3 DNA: TGTGCCAGCTCACTAAACCAGGGTATCGCTCAGCCCCAGCATTTT

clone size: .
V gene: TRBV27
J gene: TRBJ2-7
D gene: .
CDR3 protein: CASGFRGSSYEQYF
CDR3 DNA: TGTGCCAGTGGATTTAGGGGGTCCTCCTACGAGCAGTACTTC